The rows below give T cell receptor beta chains drawn from one sample of a study of blood T cell repertoires in COVID-19. The assay was immunoSEQ multiplex PCR, and TCRdb's table has in-frame clones only and misses some. The table records about 300,000 clones, about 88% of them present only once. Sequencing was carried out using peripheral blood. The receptors here all came from a human donor with COVID-19, enrolled during active disease. The donor label of this sample is uncertain. Both conserved end residues are trimmed from each CDR3.

v_gene: TRBV28; CDR3aa: ASSRRRGSGRADNEQF
v_gene: TRBV28; CDR3aa: ASSRYRAMNTEAF
v_gene: TRBV12-2; CDR3aa: ASRLAAIPDLRDTEAF
v_gene: TRBV7-3; CDR3aa: ASSSQGGVYAGELF
v_gene: TRBV6-2/TRBV6-3; CDR3aa: ASSSRQRNYGYT
v_gene: TRBV6-2/TRBV6-3; CDR3aa: ASSSGLARGIEQY
v_gene: TRBV6-5; CDR3aa: ASSLAGGSEQF
v_gene: TRBV19; CDR3aa: ASSIQSGGNTGELF
v_gene: TRBV29-1; CDR3aa: SVGTSQEGVD
v_gene: TRBV6-5; CDR3aa: ASSYVTGGQPQH
v_gene: TRBV6-5; CDR3aa: ASGRQGFEGNTIY
v_gene: TRBV19; CDR3aa: ATATGVTDTQY
v_gene: TRBV3-1/TRBV3-2; CDR3aa: ASSQGLLSGANVLT
v_gene: TRBV7-2; CDR3aa: ASSLGSRGRQETQY
v_gene: TRBV5-1; CDR3aa: ASSLLPGQDYGYT
v_gene: TRBV5-1; CDR3aa: ASSPGGADTEAF
v_gene: TRBV11-2; CDR3aa: ASNNIGTGIRQTQY
v_gene: TRBV6-6; CDR3aa: ASSWTEPNYGYT
v_gene: TRBV6-6; CDR3aa: ASRTRAMNTEAF
v_gene: TRBV4-3; CDR3aa: ASSQDHVSRGYGYT
v_gene: TRBV6-6; CDR3aa: ATQGGGALGFHT
v_gene: TRBV4-1; CDR3aa: ASSQGLQETQY
v_gene: TRBV7-8; CDR3aa: ASSLKTGLARNTDTQY
v_gene: TRBV5-8; CDR3aa: ASSLAVGQAPYGYT
v_gene: TRBV3-1/TRBV3-2; CDR3aa: ASSPARWTSGSTDTQY
v_gene: TRBV19; CDR3aa: ASRSSGAGGSYEQY
v_gene: TRBV24-1; CDR3aa: ATSDPSHRGIQETQY
v_gene: TRBV4-2; CDR3aa: ASSQYYPVSGTDTQY
v_gene: TRBV28; CDR3aa: ASGGGQKLF
v_gene: TRBV27; CDR3aa: ASSLAGTPYEQY
v_gene: TRBV12-3/TRBV12-4; CDR3aa: ASRAGLWTEAF
v_gene: TRBV5-1; CDR3aa: ASSLAVRTGRETQY
v_gene: TRBV19; CDR3aa: ASSRQGESYEQY
v_gene: TRBV7-9; CDR3aa: ASSSQTGNEKLF
v_gene: TRBV9; CDR3aa: ASSTRTGEDEKLF
v_gene: TRBV25-1; CDR3aa: ASTPEFGKLF
v_gene: TRBV18; CDR3aa: ASSPPSYADPYEQY
v_gene: TRBV7-2; CDR3aa: ASSPSGAPSTDTQY
v_gene: TRBV7-6; CDR3aa: ASSLEGGLTYNEQF
v_gene: TRBV7-9; CDR3aa: ASSLSSLAKNIQY
v_gene: TRBV5-5; CDR3aa: ASGGQIQETQY
v_gene: TRBV11-2; CDR3aa: ASTRDPQGYNEQF
v_gene: TRBV5-1; CDR3aa: ASSLGDRRDQPQH
v_gene: TRBV29-1; CDR3aa: SVEEGLDGYT
v_gene: TRBV28; CDR3aa: ASSPGTGVSVYGYT
v_gene: TRBV28; CDR3aa: ASSPAGTGGEKLF
v_gene: TRBV27; CDR3aa: ASSLGLRGEKLF
v_gene: TRBV28; CDR3aa: ASRGSGGSNEQY
v_gene: TRBV12-3/TRBV12-4; CDR3aa: ASSLEGYIQY
v_gene: TRBV2; CDR3aa: ASSETGGLANTEAF